The 10 T cell receptor beta chains below were found in one sample sequenced in a study of blood T cell repertoires in COVID-19. The protocol was immunoSEQ multiplex PCR, while the TCRdb copy is restricted to in-frame clones and leaves out a portion. The sample records hundreds of thousands of clones, 65% to 90% being singletons. Sequences were obtained from PBMCs or T cells enriched from blood (not recorded which). The receptor set was obtained from a woman aged 25 to 45 who had been exposed to COVID-19.

The chain has TRBV29-1 and TRBJ1-1, with D maybe TRBD1 (6 bases). Between the trimmed V and J ends, which lost 6 bases and 4 bases, there was a span of 15 bases. This CDR3 is 13 amino acids long. The germline V gene encodes CDR1 SQVTM and CDR2 ANQGSEA. As DNA, the CDR3 is TGCAGCGTCACCGGTGGGGGCGGCACTGAAGCTTTCTTT. It translates to CSVTGGGGTEAFF.

This clone was detected ten times or more. The V and J genes are TRBV29-1 and TRBJ1-2; tentative D call: TRBD1 (5 bases). This CDR3 spans 11 amino acids. CDR1 is SQVTM, CDR2 ANQGSEA, per germline. Deletions cut 4 bases from V and 10 bases from J, with 13 bases between. CDR3 loop: CSVGQGGDYTF. CDR3 coding DNA: TGCAGCGTTGGTCAGGGAGGGGACTACACCTTC.

This chain links TRBV2 with TRBJ2-1; TRBD2 matches 8 bases. The CDR3 covers 13 residues. J gave up 3 bases and V 10 bases, and 5 bases lay outside the gene matches. Germline-derived CDR1 and CDR2 are SNHLY and FYNNEI. The chain's CDR3 is CAKSGGLYNEQFF. The CDR3 DNA is TGTGCCAAAAGCGGGGGCCTCTACAATGAGCAGTTCTTC.

In its sample, this clone was seen once. V is TRBV11-2 and J is TRBJ1-2; TRBD1 aligns across 8 bases. Germline assignment: CDR1 SGHAT and CDR2 FQNNGV. The CDR3 spans 13 residues. The V gene end was trimmed by 5 bases and the J gene end by 8 bases; junction bases not matched to a gene: 7. As DNA, the CDR3 is TGTGCCAGCAGCCTCGGACAGGGATGGGGCTACACCTTC. Encoded protein: CASSLGQGWGYTF.

This chain joins TRBV19 and TRBJ2-5; D is perhaps TRBD1 (6 bases). This CDR3 spans 17 amino acids. Germline assignment: CDR1 LNHDA and CDR2 SQIVND (reference sequence). The germline V and J ends were trimmed by 1 base and 2 bases, with 17 bases remaining between them. The CDR3 sequence is CASSIVLAGAGQETQYF. The CDR3 DNA reads TGTGCCAGTAGTATAGTTTTGGCAGGGGCGGGTCAAGAGACCCAGTACTTC. Variable domain in full (rest from reference TRBV19 and TRBJ2-5): DGGITQSPKYLFRKEGQNVTLSCEQNLNHDAMYWYRQDPGQGLRLIYYSQIVNDFQKGDIAEGYSVSREKKESFPLTVTSAQKNPTAFYLCASSIVLAGAGQETQYFGPGTRLLVL.

The CDR3 DNA follows: TGTGCCAGCTCACCTAATAGCGGGGGAAGCGATACGCAGTATTTT. It encodes CASSPNSGGSDTQYF. The rearrangement links TRBV18 to TRBJ2-3; 9 bases match TRBD2. With V trimmed by 3 bases and J by 6 bases, 7 bases remained unmatched. CDR1 and CDR2 from the germline V gene are KGHSH and LQKENI. The CDR3 sequence is 15 residues long.

The chain carries TRBV3-1 (or the pseudogene TRBV3-2) and TRBJ2-1, with D possibly being TRBD1 (6 bases). CDR1 and CDR2 (germline): LGHDT, YNNKEL (reference sequence). V lost 6 bases and J lost 6, with 18 bases in between. The CDR3 extends over 15 amino acids. The CDR3 bases are TGTGCCAGCAGTGAGGGGTTCCTGGGGGCCAATGAGCAGTTCTTC. This sequence encodes CASSEGFLGANEQFF.

Ten or more counts support this clone. The rearrangement links TRBV10-3 to TRBJ2-2, with 9 nucleotides matching TRBD1. In germline, CDR1 is ENHRY, CDR2 SYGVKD. This CDR3 contains 16 residues. After removal of 4 bases from V and 6 bases from J, the junction contained 9 bases not matched to a gene. Here the CDR3 reads CAISVSPGQGSGELFF. The CDR3 DNA follows: TGTGCCATCAGTGTATCTCCGGGACAGGGATCCGGGGAGCTGTTTTTT.

The rearrangement uses TRBV29-1 and TRBJ1-5, with D tentatively TRBD1 (6 bases). The CDR3 runs 12 residues. V lost 7 bases and J lost 4, with 11 bases in between. Germline values: CDR1 SQVTM, CDR2 ANQGSEA. CDR3 DNA sequence: TGCAGCGCAGGGGATCGGAATCAGCCCCAGCATTTT. Encoded protein: CSAGDRNQPQHF.

The chain is built from TRBV5-1 and TRBJ2-5, with 11 bases aligning to TRBD2. Germline lookup yields CDR1 SGHRS and CDR2 YFSETQ. Trimming at V came to 0 bases and at J to 2 bases, leaving 3 bases not matched to a gene. This CDR3 is built from 16 residues. CDR3 DNA: TGCGCCAGCAGCTTGGTGGCTAGCGGGGGGCAAGAGACCCAGTACTTC. As protein: CASSLVASGGQETQYF.